The rows below give T cell receptor beta chains drawn from one sample of a study of Graves' ophthalmopathy and Graves' hyperthyroidism. TCRdb ran MiXCR on the multiplex PCR reads and lists one entry per CDR3 protein. Of almost 750,000 distinct CDR3 sequences in the sample, roughly 40% were seen once. Source material: peripheral blood. The receptors derive from an adult man with Graves' ophthalmopathy. Each CDR3 is given with its conserved first and last residue. A D gene is named only where the DNA matches it firmly. Clone size appears in some rows only: once, few, many, or a class for an expanded clone.

abundance: -
v_gene: TRBV25-1
d_gene: -
j_gene: TRBJ1-2
CDR3nt: TGTGCCAGCAGTGATAGTGCCGGGGAGGGCGGATATGGCTACACCTTC
CDR3aa: CASSDSAGEGGYGYTF

abundance: many
v_gene: TRBV7-8
d_gene: -
j_gene: TRBJ2-5
CDR3nt: TGTGCCAGCAGCTTGAGGGAAACGTACCAAGAGACCCAGTACTTC
CDR3aa: CASSLRETYQETQYF

abundance: many
v_gene: TRBV12-3/TRBV12-4
d_gene: -
j_gene: TRBJ1-5
CDR3nt: TGTGCCAGCAGTTTGTTTATAGGAAGCAATCAGCCCCAGCATTTT
CDR3aa: CASSLFIGSNQPQHF

abundance: -
v_gene: TRBV28
d_gene: -
j_gene: TRBJ1-5
CDR3nt: TGTGCCAGCAGTTCGGCTCGGGAGGTCAATCAGCCCCAGCATTTT
CDR3aa: CASSSAREVNQPQHF

abundance: -
v_gene: TRBV19
d_gene: TRBD1
j_gene: TRBJ1-1
CDR3nt: TGTGCCAGTAGCCTAAACAGGGGAGACACTGAAGCTTCCTTT
CDR3aa: CASSLNRGDTEASF

abundance: few
v_gene: TRBV7-9
d_gene: -
j_gene: TRBJ2-7
CDR3nt: TGTGCCAGCAGCTTAGGTCCGCAGGGGAAGTGGTCCTACGAGCAGTACTTC
CDR3aa: CASSLGPQGKWSYEQYF

abundance: few
v_gene: TRBV19
d_gene: -
j_gene: TRBJ1-5
CDR3nt: TGTGCCAGTAGTCCGACAGATTATAGCAATCAGCCCCAGCATTTT
CDR3aa: CASSPTDYSNQPQHF

abundance: few
v_gene: TRBV28
d_gene: -
j_gene: TRBJ1-2
CDR3nt: TGTGCCAGCAGAGAGTACTATGGCTACACCTTC
CDR3aa: CASREYYGYTF

abundance: -
v_gene: TRBV12-3/TRBV12-4
d_gene: TRBD1
j_gene: TRBJ1-1
CDR3nt: TGTGCCAGCAGTTTATTTCCAGGGGGCGGTGAAGCTTTCTTT
CDR3aa: CASSLFPGGGEAFF

abundance: few
v_gene: TRBV20-1
d_gene: -
j_gene: TRBJ2-5
CDR3nt: TGCAGTGCTAAGGCGGGGGAGACCCAGTACTTC
CDR3aa: CSAKAGETQYF

abundance: few
v_gene: TRBV6-1
d_gene: -
j_gene: TRBJ2-7
CDR3nt: TGTGCCAGCATTCCCGAGACAGGCCGCCGGCACGAGCAGTACTTC
CDR3aa: CASIPETGRRHEQYF

abundance: -
v_gene: TRBV29-1
d_gene: TRBD1
j_gene: TRBJ2-7
CDR3nt: TGCAGCGTTGACTACGGGACAGGGGCAACCTACGAGCAGTACTTC
CDR3aa: CSVDYGTGATYEQYF

abundance: many
v_gene: TRBV19
d_gene: -
j_gene: TRBJ1-5
CDR3nt: TGTGCCAGTAGTATATGGGGAACGGGCAATCAGCCCCAGCATTTT
CDR3aa: CASSIWGTGNQPQHF

abundance: many
v_gene: TRBV25-1
d_gene: TRBD1
j_gene: TRBJ2-7
CDR3nt: TGTGCCAGCAGTTACCGGACAGGGGGCGGAGGAGAGCAGTACTTC
CDR3aa: CASSYRTGGGGEQYF

abundance: many
v_gene: TRBV29-1
d_gene: -
j_gene: TRBJ1-2
CDR3nt: TGCAGCGTCGAGGCTCAGGGAGGTTCGCCGTATGGCTACACCTTC
CDR3aa: CSVEAQGGSPYGYTF

abundance: -
v_gene: TRBV14
d_gene: -
j_gene: TRBJ1-4
CDR3nt: TGTGCCAGCAAAAGGGAAGTGGTGCGTGAAAAACTGTTTTTT
CDR3aa: CASKREVVREKLFF

abundance: -
v_gene: TRBV19
d_gene: TRBD1
j_gene: TRBJ1-2
CDR3nt: TGTGCCAGTAGCTGGGGACAGGTCATCTATGGCTACACCTTC
CDR3aa: CASSWGQVIYGYTF

abundance: -
v_gene: TRBV7-9
d_gene: -
j_gene: TRBJ1-2
CDR3nt: TGTGCCAGCAGCTTTGGACTAGGGTGGAGGGGCTACACCTTC
CDR3aa: CASSFGLGWRGYTF

abundance: few
v_gene: TRBV19
d_gene: -
j_gene: TRBJ1-5
CDR3nt: TGTGCCAGTAACGAGGTTTATCAGCCCCAGCATTTT
CDR3aa: CASNEVYQPQHF

abundance: many
v_gene: TRBV29-1
d_gene: TRBD1
j_gene: TRBJ1-1
CDR3nt: TGCAGCCTTTACCAGGGGGCTGAAGCTTTCTTT
CDR3aa: CSLYQGAEAFF

abundance: few
v_gene: TRBV20-1
d_gene: -
j_gene: TRBJ1-4
CDR3nt: TGCAGTGCTAGTTTGTGGGGGGATAATGAAAAACTGTTTTTT
CDR3aa: CSASLWGDNEKLFF

abundance: -
v_gene: TRBV25-1
d_gene: -
j_gene: TRBJ1-1
CDR3nt: TGTGCCAGCAAAGGCAGTGGAGCTTTCTTT
CDR3aa: CASKGSGAFF

abundance: many
v_gene: TRBV20-1
d_gene: -
j_gene: TRBJ1-2
CDR3nt: TGCAGTGCTTGGACCGCCGCACCTAACTATGGCTACACCTTC
CDR3aa: CSAWTAAPNYGYTF

abundance: -
v_gene: TRBV24-1
d_gene: TRBD1
j_gene: TRBJ2-7
CDR3nt: TGTGCCACCAGTGATTATGGGACAGGGGGAACCTACGAGCAGTACTTC
CDR3aa: CATSDYGTGGTYEQYF

abundance: -
v_gene: TRBV7-9
d_gene: TRBD2
j_gene: TRBJ2-2
CDR3nt: TGTGCCAGCAGCCAAGACCTGGGGACTACGAACACCGGGGAGCTGTTTTTT
CDR3aa: CASSQDLGTTNTGELFF

abundance: few
v_gene: TRBV7-7
d_gene: -
j_gene: TRBJ2-5
CDR3nt: TGTGCCAGCAGCCAAAATGAGTACCAAGAGACCCAGTACTTC
CDR3aa: CASSQNEYQETQYF

abundance: -
v_gene: TRBV7-2
d_gene: TRBD1
j_gene: TRBJ2-7
CDR3nt: TGTGCCAGCAGCGCCCGAGGGACAGGGAGCTACGAGCAGTACTTC
CDR3aa: CASSARGTGSYEQYF

abundance: few
v_gene: TRBV7-9
d_gene: TRBD1
j_gene: TRBJ2-2
CDR3nt: TGTGCCAGCACCCGAGACAGGGATCACGGGGAGCTGTTTTTT
CDR3aa: CASTRDRDHGELFF

abundance: -
v_gene: TRBV20-1
d_gene: -
j_gene: TRBJ1-5
CDR3nt: TGCAGTGCTAGAGGGACAGCTCGTCAGCCCCAGCATTTT
CDR3aa: CSARGTARQPQHF

abundance: -
v_gene: TRBV7-6
d_gene: -
j_gene: TRBJ2-5
CDR3nt: TGTGCCAGCAGCGTTGTTCTCTGGGAGACCCAGTACTTC
CDR3aa: CASSVVLWETQYF

abundance: -
v_gene: TRBV4-1
d_gene: -
j_gene: TRBJ1-1
CDR3nt: TGCGCCAGCAGCCAGACAGGCCGGGAGGAAGCTTTCTTT
CDR3aa: CASSQTGREEAFF

abundance: -
v_gene: TRBV15
d_gene: TRBD1
j_gene: TRBJ1-1
CDR3nt: TGTGCCACCGGTGACAGGGACACAACTGAAGCTTTCTTT
CDR3aa: CATGDRDTTEAFF

abundance: many
v_gene: TRBV6-6
d_gene: -
j_gene: TRBJ2-7
CDR3nt: TGTGCCAGCAGTCCAGCCAAGGGCAGGGGACCCTACGAGCAGTACTTC
CDR3aa: CASSPAKGRGPYEQYF

abundance: many
v_gene: TRBV10-3
d_gene: TRBD1
j_gene: TRBJ1-1
CDR3nt: TGTGCCAGCGAAGGGACAGGGGGTCGAAAAGCTTTCTTT
CDR3aa: CASEGTGGRKAFF

abundance: few
v_gene: TRBV7-8
d_gene: TRBD1
j_gene: TRBJ2-7
CDR3nt: TGTGCCAGCAGCTTAGCGCGTGGGACAGGGGGGTCCTACGAGCAGTACTTC
CDR3aa: CASSLARGTGGSYEQYF

abundance: many
v_gene: TRBV29-1
d_gene: TRBD1
j_gene: TRBJ1-2
CDR3nt: TGCAGCGTTCTAGGTGGGGACAGGGGGCTTGGCTACACCTTC
CDR3aa: CSVLGGDRGLGYTF

abundance: -
v_gene: TRBV15
d_gene: -
j_gene: TRBJ1-5
CDR3nt: TGTGCCACCAGCAGAGTGCCCACCTCCGGGACTCGCAATCAGCCCCAGCATTTT
CDR3aa: CATSRVPTSGTRNQPQHF

abundance: once
v_gene: TRBV7-9
d_gene: -
j_gene: TRBJ2-7
CDR3nt: TGTGCCAGCAGCGCCGGGAGCGAGCAGTACTTC
CDR3aa: CASSAGSEQYF

abundance: many
v_gene: TRBV2
d_gene: -
j_gene: TRBJ1-5
CDR3nt: TGTGCCAGCAGCAGAGATACAGGGAGAAATCAGCCCCAGCATTTT
CDR3aa: CASSRDTGRNQPQHF

abundance: -
v_gene: TRBV7-9
d_gene: TRBD1
j_gene: TRBJ1-3
CDR3nt: TGTGCCAGCAGCTTTGGCGGGACAGCCGATGGAAACACCATATATTTT
CDR3aa: CASSFGGTADGNTIYF

abundance: -
v_gene: TRBV25-1
d_gene: -
j_gene: TRBJ1-1
CDR3nt: TGTGCCAGCAGTTTATTAGGGGGGGACCCGGACACTGAAGCTTTCTTT
CDR3aa: CASSLLGGDPDTEAFF

abundance: -
v_gene: TRBV25-1
d_gene: -
j_gene: TRBJ2-1
CDR3nt: TGTGCCAGCAGTGAACGGGTGCATGAGCAGTTCTTC
CDR3aa: CASSERVHEQFF

abundance: -
v_gene: TRBV9
d_gene: TRBD1
j_gene: TRBJ1-1
CDR3nt: TGTGCCAGCAGCGTAGGGGGACAGGGGGAGGGTATGCAAGCTTTCTTT
CDR3aa: CASSVGGQGEGMQAFF

abundance: -
v_gene: TRBV11-1
d_gene: TRBD2
j_gene: TRBJ2-7
CDR3nt: TGTGCCAGCAGCTTACTTCGCGGGGGGCTTGACGAGCAGTACTTC
CDR3aa: CASSLLRGGLDEQYF

abundance: -
v_gene: TRBV6-6
d_gene: -
j_gene: TRBJ2-2
CDR3nt: TGTGCCAGCCGAGCAGTTCAGAACACCGGGGAGCTGTTTTTT
CDR3aa: CASRAVQNTGELFF

abundance: -
v_gene: TRBV25-1
d_gene: -
j_gene: TRBJ2-2
CDR3nt: TGTGCCAGCGTTGAAGTCCTCGCCGGGGAGCTGTTTTTT
CDR3aa: CASVEVLAGELFF

abundance: few
v_gene: TRBV7-9
d_gene: -
j_gene: TRBJ2-7
CDR3nt: TGTGCCAGCAGCCCTAGGGAGGGACAGACCTACGAGCAGTACTTC
CDR3aa: CASSPREGQTYEQYF

abundance: -
v_gene: TRBV19
d_gene: -
j_gene: TRBJ2-5
CDR3nt: TGTGCCAGTAGTAATCGTTGGGGAGAGACCCAGTACTTC
CDR3aa: CASSNRWGETQYF

abundance: -
v_gene: TRBV11-2
d_gene: TRBD1
j_gene: TRBJ2-7
CDR3nt: TGTGCCAGCATCCGGACAGGAACCTACGAGCAGTACTTC
CDR3aa: CASIRTGTYEQYF